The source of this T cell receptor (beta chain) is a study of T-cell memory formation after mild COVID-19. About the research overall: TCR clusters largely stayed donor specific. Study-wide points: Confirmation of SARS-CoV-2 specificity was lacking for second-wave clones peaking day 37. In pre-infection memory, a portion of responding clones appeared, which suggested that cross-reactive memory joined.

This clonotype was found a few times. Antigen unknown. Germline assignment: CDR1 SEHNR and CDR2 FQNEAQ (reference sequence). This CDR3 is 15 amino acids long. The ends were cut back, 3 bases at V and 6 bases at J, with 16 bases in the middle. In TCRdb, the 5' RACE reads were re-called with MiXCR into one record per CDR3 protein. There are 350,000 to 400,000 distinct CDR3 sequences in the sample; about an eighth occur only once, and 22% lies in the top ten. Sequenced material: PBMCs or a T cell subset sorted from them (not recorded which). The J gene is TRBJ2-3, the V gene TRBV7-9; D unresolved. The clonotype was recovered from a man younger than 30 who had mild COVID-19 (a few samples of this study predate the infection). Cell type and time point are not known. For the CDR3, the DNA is TGTGCCAGCAGCTTTTCTCCCTCACTCTCCGATACGCAGTATTTT. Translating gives CASSFSPSLSDTQYF.